Following are 10 T cell receptor beta chains from one sample sequenced in a study of T-cell reconstitution after alpha-beta-depleted transplantation in children. A library of TCRbeta sequences, prepared with unique molecular identifiers, was generated. TCRdb processed the PCR reads anew with MiXCR; each CDR3 protein has one entry. The repertoire holds tens of thousands of distinct CDR3 sequences, with roughly 16% as singletons. This specimen was PBMCs, mostly from graft donor cells, taken 180 days after TCRalphabeta/CD19-depleted stem cell transplant. The receptors were gathered from a male patient aged 2 to 10 who had a stem cell transplant for acute lymphoblastic leukemia, so the T cells may come from the graft donor.

This clonotype was picked up many times. For the CDR3, the DNA is TGTGCCAGCAGCTTGGCAGGACAGGGTGGGTACGAGCAGTACTTC. Translating it yields CASSLAGQGGYEQYF. This chain uses TRBV5-5 with TRBJ2-7; 8 bases align to TRBD1. CDR1 and CDR2 from the germline V gene are SGHKS and YYEKEE (reference sequence). The CDR3 extends over 15 amino acids. Trimming cost V 0 bases and J 4 bases; bases outside gene matches: 6. The whole variable domain, remainder taken from reference TRBV5-5 and TRBJ2-7, is DAGVTQSPTHLIKTRGQQVTLRCSPISGHKSVSWYQQVLGQGPQFIFQYYEKEERGRGNFPDRFSARQFPNYSSELNVNALLLGDSALYLCASSLAGQGGYEQYFGPGTRLTVT.

This clonotype was counted a few times. The chain couples TRBV7-2 to TRBJ2-6; possible D gene TRBD2, 5 bases. CDR1 is SGHTA, CDR2 FQGNSA, per germline. The V end was cut by 0 bases, the J end by 1 base, with 10 bases between. This CDR3 has 17 residues. The CDR3 spells CASSLAPPGSGANVLTF. The CDR3 coding sequence is TGTGCCAGCAGCTTAGCGCCGCCGGGGTCTGGGGCCAACGTCCTGACTTTC.

This clonotype came up many times. This chain links TRBV20-1 with TRBJ2-7, with 10 bases matching TRBD1. The germline gives CDR1 DFQATT, CDR2 SNEGSKA (reference sequence). V gave up 5 bases and J gave up 5 bases; unmatched junction bases: 12. The CDR3 totals 15 residues. CDR3 residues: CSAPLGTGVTNEQYF. The DNA of the CDR3 is TGCAGTGCTCCGTTGGGGACAGGGGTTACCAACGAGCAGTACTTC.

This clonotype came up a few times. The chain carries TRBV6-6 and TRBJ1-6; no clear D gene. Germline V gene lookup returns CDR1 MNHNY and CDR2 SVGAGI (reference sequence). This CDR3 comprises 12 residues. With 6 bases removed from V and 7 bases from J, the gap between germline ends came to 7 bases. The CDR3 sequence is CASRDINSPLHF. CDR3 coding DNA: TGTGCCAGCAGGGATATAAATTCACCCCTCCACTTT.

In its sample, this clonotype was seen a few times. This chain joins TRBV5-1 and TRBJ2-2; 14 nucleotides line up with TRBD2. Germline assignment: CDR1 SGHRS and CDR2 YFSETQ. The V segment lost 4 bases and the J segment 1 base; nucleotides outside the gene matches: 3. This CDR3 is 17 amino acids long. In nucleotides, the CDR3 is TGCGCCAGCAGCCGGGGACTAGCGGGGGAGAACACCGGGGAGCTGTTTTTT. Its protein is CASSRGLAGENTGELFF. Variable domain in full (rest from reference TRBV5-1 and TRBJ2-2): KAGVTQTPRYLIKTRGQQVTLSCSPISGHRSVSWYQQTPGQGLQFLFEYFSETQRNKGNFPGRFSGRQFSNSRSEMNVSTLELGDSALYLCASSRGLAGENTGELFFGEGSRLTVL.

Turning to this clonotype: This clone may be a read error of a much larger clone one base away. The genes are TRBV2 and TRBJ2-5; D assignment may be TRBD1 or TRBD2 (6 bases each). The length of the CDR3 is 10 residues. V was shortened by 8 bases and J by 6 bases, with 7 bases between the two germline ends. Germline assignment: CDR1 SNHLY and CDR2 FYNNEI. The CDR3 sequence: CASRGQTQYF. The CDR3, as DNA: TGTGCCAGCCGGGGGCAGACCCAGTACTTC.

This clonotype was recorded a few times. The J gene is TRBJ1-5, the V gene TRBV20-1, with D unresolved. This CDR3 is built from 13 residues. V was trimmed by 0 bases and J by 6 bases, leaving 9 bases between them. Germline V gives CDR1 DFQATT, CDR2 SNEGSKA (reference sequence). CDR3 sequence: CSAREARGQPQHF. The CDR3 DNA is TGCAGTGCTAGAGAGGCCCGCGGTCAGCCCCAGCATTTT.

This clonotype turned up a few times. The rearrangement uses TRBV5-1 and TRBJ2-3, with 10 nucleotides matching TRBD2. V shed 4 bases, J shed 0 bases, and the junction held 8 bases outside the gene matches. The CDR3 is 17 amino acids. The germline gives CDR1 SGHRS, CDR2 YFSETQ. The CDR3 protein is CASSPLLAGVSTDTQYF. The CDR3 bases are TGCGCCAGCAGCCCTCTGCTAGCGGGGGTGAGCACAGATACGCAGTATTTT.

At least ten counts were recorded for this clonotype. The CDR3 here is CASSYASGGNEQYF. The CDR3 coding sequence is TGTGCCAGCAGCTACGCAAGCGGGGGCAACGAGCAGTACTTC. This chain links TRBV4-2 with TRBJ2-7; 8 nucleotides match TRBD2. Germline assignment: CDR1 LGHNA and CDR2 YNFKEQ. CDR3 length: 14 residues. After removal of 5 bases from V and 5 bases from J, the junction contained 8 bases not matched to a gene.

This clonotype was observed many times. The rearrangement links TRBV12-3 or TRBV12-4 to TRBJ1-1; 7 nucleotides line up with TRBD1. The CDR3 length is 13 residues. Unmatched junction bases numbered 4, after V lost 8 bases and J lost 1 base. For the CDR3, the DNA is TGTGCCAGCGTCGGGACAGCGAACACTGAAGCTTTCTTT. Amino acids: CASVGTANTEAFF.